Listed below are T cell receptor beta chains from one sample, sequenced in a study of cytomegalovirus exposure and HLA in healthy donors. Sequenced by immunoSEQ multiplex PCR; TCRdb stores in-frame clones only, minus some. The sample has some 170,000 clones, approximately 80% seen once. Sample: PBMCs. Source of these receptors: a woman under 30 in good health and CMV-seronegative. Each CDR3 is given with its conserved first and last residue. Each record gives: clone size, V gene, D gene, J gene, CDR3 protein, CDR3 DNA. The D gene is left open where the match is weak. Size is stated for part of the rows, as once, few or many counts, or as a class when the clone is expanded.

clone size: -
V gene: TRBV2
D gene: -
J gene: TRBJ1-2
CDR3 protein: CASRDTGNYGYTF
CDR3 DNA: TGTGCCAGCAGGGACACAGGGAACTATGGCTACACCTTC

clone size: -
V gene: TRBV27
D gene: TRBD1
J gene: TRBJ1-5
CDR3 protein: CASSPRGPQPQHF
CDR3 DNA: TGTGCCAGCAGCCCAAGGGGGCCTCAGCCCCAGCATTTT

clone size: -
V gene: TRBV5-1
D gene: -
J gene: TRBJ2-7
CDR3 protein: CASSRGTYEQYF
CDR3 DNA: TGCGCCAGCAGCCGGGGGACCTACGAGCAGTACTTC

clone size: -
V gene: TRBV7-8
D gene: -
J gene: TRBJ1-5
CDR3 protein: CASSLAETGPQHF
CDR3 DNA: TGTGCCAGCAGCTTAGCAGAAACAGGGCCCCAGCATTTT

clone size: -
V gene: TRBV6-5
D gene: -
J gene: TRBJ2-7
CDR3 protein: CASSYSRFSEQYF
CDR3 DNA: TGTGCCAGCAGTTACTCGCGTTTTTCCGAGCAGTACTTC

clone size: -
V gene: TRBV18
D gene: -
J gene: TRBJ1-1
CDR3 protein: CASSPAARMNTEAFF
CDR3 DNA: TGTGCCAGCTCACCAGCAGCGCGCATGAACACTGAAGCTTTCTTT

clone size: -
V gene: TRBV7-8
D gene: TRBD1
J gene: TRBJ2-5
CDR3 protein: CASSNPGQGALKTQYF
CDR3 DNA: TGTGCCAGCAGCAATCCGGGACAGGGGGCGTTGAAGACCCAGTACTTC

clone size: -
V gene: TRBV6-5
D gene: -
J gene: TRBJ1-2
CDR3 protein: CASSYSTAGSYGYTF
CDR3 DNA: TGTGCCAGCAGTTACTCGACGGCAGGATCCTATGGCTACACCTTC

clone size: -
V gene: TRBV9
D gene: -
J gene: TRBJ2-1
CDR3 protein: CASGEGGDEQFF
CDR3 DNA: TGTGCCAGCGGGGAAGGCGGGGATGAGCAGTTCTTC

clone size: once
V gene: TRBV19
D gene: -
J gene: TRBJ1-6
CDR3 protein: CASSIVYSYNSPLHF
CDR3 DNA: TGTGCCAGTAGTATCGTATACTCCTATAATTCACCCCTCCACTTT

clone size: -
V gene: TRBV9
D gene: TRBD1
J gene: TRBJ2-7
CDR3 protein: CASSVGAGGYYEQYF
CDR3 DNA: TGTGCCAGCAGCGTAGGGGCAGGGGGCTACTACGAGCAGTACTTC

clone size: -
V gene: TRBV11-2
D gene: -
J gene: TRBJ1-1
CDR3 protein: CASSLDREAFF
CDR3 DNA: TGTGCCAGCAGCTTAGACAGGGAAGCTTTCTTT

clone size: -
V gene: TRBV27
D gene: TRBD1
J gene: TRBJ1-1
CDR3 protein: CASSLSPGQGWMGTEAFF
CDR3 DNA: TGTGCCAGCAGTTTATCCCCGGGACAGGGATGGATGGGCACTGAAGCTTTCTTT

clone size: few
V gene: TRBV2
D gene: TRBD2
J gene: TRBJ2-2
CDR3 protein: CASVAGETGELFF
CDR3 DNA: TGTGCCAGCGTTGCGGGGGAGACCGGGGAGCTGTTTTTT

clone size: -
V gene: TRBV4-1
D gene: TRBD1
J gene: TRBJ2-1
CDR3 protein: CASSRDRVPPYNEQFF
CDR3 DNA: TGCGCCAGCAGCCGAGACAGGGTCCCCCCCTACAATGAGCAGTTCTTC

clone size: -
V gene: TRBV12-5
D gene: TRBD1
J gene: TRBJ1-2
CDR3 protein: CASARGLYGYTF
CDR3 DNA: TGTGCTAGTGCTAGGGGGCTCTATGGCTACACCTTC

clone size: -
V gene: TRBV28
D gene: -
J gene: TRBJ1-1
CDR3 protein: CASSLMSAMNTEAFF
CDR3 DNA: TGTGCCAGCAGTTTAATGTCCGCGATGAACACTGAAGCTTTCTTT

clone size: -
V gene: TRBV5-1
D gene: -
J gene: TRBJ2-3
CDR3 protein: CASSLGENTQYF
CDR3 DNA: TGCGCCAGCAGCTTGGGAGAGAATACGCAGTATTTT

clone size: -
V gene: TRBV5-1
D gene: TRBD2
J gene: TRBJ2-3
CDR3 protein: CASSSLAGGSDTQYF
CDR3 DNA: TGCGCCAGCAGCTCGCTAGCGGGGGGGAGCGATACGCAGTATTTT

clone size: -
V gene: TRBV6-6
D gene: -
J gene: TRBJ1-1
CDR3 protein: CASSLEGPTTEAFF
CDR3 DNA: TGTGCCAGCAGCTTAGAGGGCCCAACAACTGAAGCTTTCTTT

clone size: -
V gene: TRBV29-1
D gene: -
J gene: TRBJ1-1
CDR3 protein: CSGRGGMDTEAFF
CDR3 DNA: TGCAGCGGCCGAGGGGGAATGGACACTGAAGCTTTCTTT

clone size: -
V gene: TRBV30
D gene: -
J gene: TRBJ1-1
CDR3 protein: CAWQKTGGFTGISTEAFF
CDR3 DNA: TGTGCCTGGCAAAAAACCGGGGGATTTACCGGAATAAGCACTGAAGCTTTCTTT

clone size: -
V gene: TRBV18
D gene: -
J gene: TRBJ2-7
CDR3 protein: CASSPRTALGEQYF
CDR3 DNA: TGTGCCAGCTCACCCCGGACAGCCCTGGGGGAGCAGTACTTC

clone size: -
V gene: TRBV4-1
D gene: -
J gene: TRBJ1-4
CDR3 protein: CASSRRGDGFNEKLFF
CDR3 DNA: TGCGCCAGCAGCCGTCGGGGGGACGGCTTTAATGAAAAACTGTTTTTT

clone size: -
V gene: TRBV19
D gene: -
J gene: TRBJ2-2
CDR3 protein: CASSIRGANTGELFF
CDR3 DNA: TGTGCCAGTAGTATCCGCGGGGCGAACACCGGGGAGCTGTTTTTT

clone size: -
V gene: TRBV20-1
D gene: -
J gene: TRBJ2-7
CDR3 protein: CSGREDYEQYF
CDR3 DNA: TGCAGTGGTCGCGAGGACTACGAGCAGTACTTC

clone size: -
V gene: TRBV28
D gene: -
J gene: TRBJ2-7
CDR3 protein: CASSSPSAVADF
CDR3 DNA: TGTGCCAGCAGTTCTCCTAGCGCGGTCGCGGACTTC

clone size: -
V gene: TRBV30
D gene: -
J gene: TRBJ2-2
CDR3 protein: CAWSVLANTGELFF
CDR3 DNA: TGTGCCTGGAGTGTACTAGCGAACACCGGGGAGCTGTTTTTT